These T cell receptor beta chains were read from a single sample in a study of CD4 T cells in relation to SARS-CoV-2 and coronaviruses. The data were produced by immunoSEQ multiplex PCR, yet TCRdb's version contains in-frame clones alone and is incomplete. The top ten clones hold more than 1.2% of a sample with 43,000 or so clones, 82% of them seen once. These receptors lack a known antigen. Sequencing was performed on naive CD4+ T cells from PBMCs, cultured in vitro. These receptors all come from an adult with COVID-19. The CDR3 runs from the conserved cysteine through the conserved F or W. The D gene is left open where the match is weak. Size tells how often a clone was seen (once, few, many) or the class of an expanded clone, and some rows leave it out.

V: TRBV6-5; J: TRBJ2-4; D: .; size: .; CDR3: CASSYSPAQNIQYF; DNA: TGTGCCAGCAGTTACTCCCCGGCGCAAAACATTCAGTACTTC
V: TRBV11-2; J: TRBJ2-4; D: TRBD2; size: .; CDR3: CASSLVRGLAGAKNIQYF; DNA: TGTGCCAGCAGCTTAGTAAGGGGACTAGCGGGGGCCAAAAACATTCAGTACTTC
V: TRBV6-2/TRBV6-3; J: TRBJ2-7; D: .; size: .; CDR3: CASSYRLAYEQYF; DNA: TGTGCCAGCAGTTATAGGCTAGCCTACGAGCAGTACTTC
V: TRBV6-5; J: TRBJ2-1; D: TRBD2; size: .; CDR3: CASSPGLAGTNEQFF; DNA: TGTGCCAGCAGTCCCGGACTAGCGGGTACCAATGAGCAGTTCTTC
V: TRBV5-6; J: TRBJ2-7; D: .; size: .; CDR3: CASSSPRGSYEQYF; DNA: TGTGCCAGCAGCTCCCCTCGCGGATCCTACGAGCAGTACTTC
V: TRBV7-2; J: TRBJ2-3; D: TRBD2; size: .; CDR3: CASSLAGGFADTQYF; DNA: TGTGCCAGCAGCTTGGCGGGAGGGTTTGCAGATACGCAGTATTTT
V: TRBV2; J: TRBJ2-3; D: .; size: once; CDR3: CASSGSTDTQYF; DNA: TGTGCCAGCAGTGGAAGCACAGATACGCAGTATTTT
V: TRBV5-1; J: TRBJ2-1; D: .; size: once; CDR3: CASSAYRDDEQFF; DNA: TGCGCCAGCAGCGCTTACAGGGATGATGAGCAGTTCTTC
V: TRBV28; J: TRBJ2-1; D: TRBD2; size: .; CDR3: CASTSGTSYNEQFF; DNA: TGTGCCAGCACTAGCGGGACTTCCTACAATGAGCAGTTCTTC
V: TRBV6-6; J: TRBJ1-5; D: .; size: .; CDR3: CASSLFNQPQHF; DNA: TGTGCCAGCAGTCTTTTTAATCAGCCCCAGCATTTT
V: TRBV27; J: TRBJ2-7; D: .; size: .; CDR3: CATTGANYEQYF; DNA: TGTGCCACCACCGGGGCGAACTACGAGCAGTACTTC
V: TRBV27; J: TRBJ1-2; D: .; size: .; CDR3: CASSLSRGYYGYTF; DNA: TGTGCCAGCAGTTTATCACGGGGGTACTATGGCTACACCTTC
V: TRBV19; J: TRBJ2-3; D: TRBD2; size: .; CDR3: CASSISGLAGERDTQYF; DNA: TGTGCCAGTAGTATTTCGGGACTAGCGGGAGAGCGAGATACGCAGTATTTT
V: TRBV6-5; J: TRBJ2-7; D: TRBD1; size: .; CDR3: CASSTLGTGAYEQYF; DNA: TGTGCCAGCAGTACGTTAGGGACAGGGGCGTACGAGCAGTACTTC
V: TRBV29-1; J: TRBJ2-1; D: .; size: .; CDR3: CSVAGVRQFF; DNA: TGCAGCGTTGCGGGGGTAAGGCAGTTCTTC
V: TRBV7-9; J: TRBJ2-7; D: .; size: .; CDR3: CASSLEYEQYF; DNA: TGTGCCAGCAGCTTAGAGTACGAGCAGTACTTC
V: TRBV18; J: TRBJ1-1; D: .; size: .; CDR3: CASSPRNTEAFF; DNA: TGTGCCAGCTCACCACGGAACACTGAAGCTTTCTTT
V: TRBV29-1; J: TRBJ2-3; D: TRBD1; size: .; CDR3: CSVDADRGNTDTQYF; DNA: TGCAGCGTTGACGCCGACAGGGGAAACACAGATACGCAGTATTTT
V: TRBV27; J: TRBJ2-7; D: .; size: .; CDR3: CASSPVGLAPHEQYF; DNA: TGTGCCAGCAGTCCGGTCGGGCTAGCTCCCCACGAGCAGTACTTC
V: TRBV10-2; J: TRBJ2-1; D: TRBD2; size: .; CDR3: CASSLLAGFYNEQFF; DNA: TGCGCCAGCAGCCTACTAGCGGGCTTTTACAATGAGCAGTTCTTC
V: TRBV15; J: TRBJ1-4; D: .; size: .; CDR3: CATSSGRPDAGQGKLFF; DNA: TGTGCCACCAGCAGTGGACGTCCCGACGCCGGCCAGGGAAAACTGTTTTTT
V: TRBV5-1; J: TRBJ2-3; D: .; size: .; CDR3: CASSRSLPGTDTQYF; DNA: TGCGCCAGCAGCCGATCTCTTCCGGGCACAGATACGCAGTATTTT
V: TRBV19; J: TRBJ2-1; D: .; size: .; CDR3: CASSIEGADNEQFF; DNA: TGTGCCAGTAGTATAGAAGGGGCGGACAATGAGCAGTTCTTC
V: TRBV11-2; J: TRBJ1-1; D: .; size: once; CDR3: CASSSRLLDTEAFF; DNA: TGTGCCAGCAGCTCACGGTTACTGGACACTGAAGCTTTCTTT
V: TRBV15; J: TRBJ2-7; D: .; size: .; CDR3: CATSRDRGLERMPLYEQYF; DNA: TGTGCCACCAGTAGAGACCGCGGGTTGGAACGAATGCCCCTCTACGAGCAGTACTTC
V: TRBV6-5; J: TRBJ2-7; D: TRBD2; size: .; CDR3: CASSLLAGGYEQYF; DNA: TGTGCCAGCAGTCTCTTAGCGGGTGGCTACGAGCAGTACTTC
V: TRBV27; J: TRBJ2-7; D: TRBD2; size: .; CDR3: CASSLVSGETYEQYF; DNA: TGTGCCAGCAGTTTAGTTAGCGGGGAAACCTACGAGCAGTACTTC
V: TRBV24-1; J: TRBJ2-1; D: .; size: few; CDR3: CATNKVGGSDEQFF; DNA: TGTGCCACCAACAAAGTAGGGGGATCGGATGAGCAGTTCTTC
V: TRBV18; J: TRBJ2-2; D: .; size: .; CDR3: CASSPLLDSGELFF; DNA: TGTGCCAGCTCCCCCCTTTTGGATTCCGGGGAGCTGTTTTTT
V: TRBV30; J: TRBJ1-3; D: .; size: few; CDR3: CAWRPLSLTRGLSGNTIYF; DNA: TGTGCCTGGAGGCCTCTTTCACTTACCCGGGGCCTCTCAGGAAACACCATATATTTT
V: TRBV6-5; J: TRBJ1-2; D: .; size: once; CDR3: CASGDAGSGGYTF; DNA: TGTGCCAGCGGGGATGCCGGGTCGGGTGGCTACACCTTC
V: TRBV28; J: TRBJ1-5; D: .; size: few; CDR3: CASSYGQFLLQPQHF; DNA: TGTGCCAGCAGCTATGGACAGTTTTTATTGCAGCCCCAGCATTTT
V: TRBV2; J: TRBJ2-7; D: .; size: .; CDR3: CASKTEKSYEQYF; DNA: TGTGCCAGCAAAACAGAGAAGTCCTACGAGCAGTACTTC
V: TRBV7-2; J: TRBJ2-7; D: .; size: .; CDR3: CASSASGPGGDEQYF; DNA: TGTGCCAGCAGCGCTAGCGGGCCAGGGGGCGACGAGCAGTACTTC
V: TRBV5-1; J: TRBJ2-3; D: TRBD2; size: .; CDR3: CASRPLAGGQIDTQYF; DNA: TGCGCCAGCAGGCCTCTAGCGGGAGGGCAAATAGATACGCAGTATTTT
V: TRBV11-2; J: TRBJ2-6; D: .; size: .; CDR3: CASSRQAISGANVLTF; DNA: TGTGCCAGCAGCAGACAGGCCATCTCTGGGGCCAACGTCCTGACTTTC
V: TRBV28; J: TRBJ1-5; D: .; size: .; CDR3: CASSLGWGQYSNQPQHF; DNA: TGTGCCAGCAGTTTAGGGTGGGGGCAGTATAGCAATCAGCCCCAGCATTTT
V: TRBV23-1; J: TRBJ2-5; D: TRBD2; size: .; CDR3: CASRLLAVLQETQYF; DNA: TGCGCCAGCAGACTACTAGCGGTACTCCAAGAGACCCAGTACTTC
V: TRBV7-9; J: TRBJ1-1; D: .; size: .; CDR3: CASGEEGDTEAFF; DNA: TGTGCCAGCGGGGAGGAGGGGGACACTGAAGCTTTCTTT
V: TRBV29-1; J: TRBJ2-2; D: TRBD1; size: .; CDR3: CSATGTGATGELFF; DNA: TGCAGCGCCACCGGGACAGGGGCCACCGGGGAGCTGTTTTTT
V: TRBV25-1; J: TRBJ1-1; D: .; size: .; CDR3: CASSDAGNTEAFF; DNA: TGTGCCAGCAGTGACGCCGGGAACACTGAAGCTTTCTTT
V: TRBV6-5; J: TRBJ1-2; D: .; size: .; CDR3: CASSRQNYGYTF; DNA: TGTGCCAGCAGTCGACAGAACTATGGCTACACCTTC
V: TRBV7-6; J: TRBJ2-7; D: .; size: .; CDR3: CASSHISGGLLYEQYF; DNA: TGTGCCAGCAGTCACATTTCGGGCGGGTTACTCTACGAGCAGTACTTC
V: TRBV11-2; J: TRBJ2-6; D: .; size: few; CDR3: CASSSPRISGANVLTF; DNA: TGTGCCAGCAGCTCCCCCAGGATCTCTGGGGCCAACGTCCTGACTTTC
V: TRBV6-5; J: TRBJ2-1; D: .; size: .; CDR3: CASTQLRGTAQFF; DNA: TGTGCCAGCACCCAACTTCGGGGGACGGCACAGTTCTTC
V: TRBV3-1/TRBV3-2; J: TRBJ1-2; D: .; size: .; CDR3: CASSHQNYGYTF; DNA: TGTGCCAGCAGCCACCAGAACTATGGCTACACCTTC
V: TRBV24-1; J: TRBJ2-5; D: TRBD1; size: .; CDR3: CATSDSTGKETQYF; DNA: TGTGCCACCAGTGATTCGACAGGGAAAGAGACCCAGTACTTC
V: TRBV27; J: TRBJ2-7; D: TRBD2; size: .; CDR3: CASRTSGSYEQYF; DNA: TGTGCCAGTCGGACTAGCGGGTCCTACGAGCAGTACTTC
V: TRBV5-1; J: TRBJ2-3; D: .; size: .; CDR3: CASSSRPGTHTDTQYF; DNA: TGCGCCAGCAGCTCCCGACCCGGGACTCACACAGATACGCAGTATTTT
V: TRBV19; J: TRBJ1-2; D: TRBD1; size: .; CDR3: CASSTRTGEEGYTF; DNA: TGTGCCAGTAGTACACGGACAGGGGAAGAAGGCTACACCTTC
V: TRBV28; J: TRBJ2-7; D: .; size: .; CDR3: CASSAPGPLYEQYF; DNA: TGTGCCAGCAGCGCCCCGGGACCTCTTTACGAGCAGTACTTC
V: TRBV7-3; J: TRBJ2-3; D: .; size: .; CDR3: CASAAGAGRTDTQYF; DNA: TGTGCCAGCGCCGCCGGGGCTGGTAGGACAGATACGCAGTATTTT
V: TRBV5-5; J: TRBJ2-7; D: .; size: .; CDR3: CASSQNYEQYF; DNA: TGTGCCAGCAGCCAAAACTACGAGCAGTACTTC
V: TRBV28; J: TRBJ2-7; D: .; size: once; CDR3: CASSFIAGEKDEQYF; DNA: TGTGCCAGCAGTTTTATAGCAGGGGAGAAAGACGAGCAGTACTTC
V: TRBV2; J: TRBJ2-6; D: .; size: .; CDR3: CASSVRQGRYGANVLTF; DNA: TGTGCCAGCAGTGTGAGGCAGGGGAGGTATGGGGCCAACGTCCTGACTTTC
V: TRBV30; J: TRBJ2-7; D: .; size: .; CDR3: CAISPDRLAYEQYF; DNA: TGTGCCATCTCCCCGGACAGACTAGCCTACGAGCAGTACTTC
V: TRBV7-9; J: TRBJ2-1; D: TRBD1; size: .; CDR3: CASSLVGGQGSNEQFF; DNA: TGTGCCAGCAGCTTAGTGGGGGGACAGGGCTCCAATGAGCAGTTCTTC
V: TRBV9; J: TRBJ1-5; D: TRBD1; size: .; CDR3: CASSQGTETQPQHF; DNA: TGTGCCAGCAGCCAAGGGACAGAGACCCAGCCCCAGCATTTT
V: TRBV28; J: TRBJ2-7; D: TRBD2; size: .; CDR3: CASSSATGGRGFYEQYF; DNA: TGTGCCAGCAGCTCCGCCACGGGGGGGAGGGGGTTCTACGAGCAGTACTTC
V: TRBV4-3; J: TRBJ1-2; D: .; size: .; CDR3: CASSQDWQELNYGYTF; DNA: TGCGCCAGCAGCCAAGATTGGCAGGAGCTAAACTATGGCTACACCTTC